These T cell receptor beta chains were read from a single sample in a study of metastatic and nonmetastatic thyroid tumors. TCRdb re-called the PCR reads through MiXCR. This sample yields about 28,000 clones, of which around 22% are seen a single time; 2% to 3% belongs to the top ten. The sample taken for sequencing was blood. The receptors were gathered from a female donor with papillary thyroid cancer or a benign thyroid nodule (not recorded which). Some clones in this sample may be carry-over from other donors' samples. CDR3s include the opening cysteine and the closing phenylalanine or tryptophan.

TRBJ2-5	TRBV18	CASSSPLHQETQYF
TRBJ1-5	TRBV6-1	CASSEQSGQSQPQHF
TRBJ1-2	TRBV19	CASSAYGYTF
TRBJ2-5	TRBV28	CASSQAGAETQYF
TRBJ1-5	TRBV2	CASSAGQGSNQPQHF
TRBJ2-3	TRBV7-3	CASSLIQGGTDTQYF
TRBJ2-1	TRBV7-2	CASVAGNYNEQFF
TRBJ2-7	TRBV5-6	CASEGRVNYEQYF
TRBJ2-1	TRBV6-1	CASTEGLGPHNEQFF
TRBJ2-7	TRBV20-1	CSAMQVYEQYF
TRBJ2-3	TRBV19	CASSESGDTDTQYF
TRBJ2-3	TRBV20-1	CSARPPGTIGSGPDTQYF
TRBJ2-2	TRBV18	CASSPFGSSNTGELFF